This section outlines one T cell receptor beta chain sequence together with its context. This entry belongs to a study of early T cells in non-severe SARS-CoV-2 infection. On the study more broadly: Chains from this unsorted whole-blood bulk RNA could not be paired.

V was cut by 3 bases and J by 8 bases, with 16 bases left in between. In germline, CDR1 is SQVTM, CDR2 ANQGSEA. This CDR3 spans 13 amino acids. TCRdb re-called the 5' RACE reads through MiXCR, storing one row per CDR3 protein. The profile covers more than 95,000 distinct CDR3 sequences, with roughly 11% appearing a single time and under 5% taken by the ten largest. Source: whole blood, taken at baseline. This receptor was identified in an adult who was a healthcare worker with PCR-confirmed SARS-CoV-2 infection or an uninfected control (not recorded which). The chain is built from TRBV29-1 and TRBJ1-2; D remains ambiguous. This chain's CDR3 is CSVEAASSPGYTF. The CDR3 nucleotides read TGCAGCGTTGAGGCAGCGTCTAGTCCCGGCTACACCTTC.